This T cell receptor (beta chain) appears in the sequencing data of a study of vaccination effects on CD4 cells after COVID-19. Clones were sequenced by immunoSEQ multiplex PCR, and TCRdb holds only the in-frame ones, with some missing. The table lists around 79,000 clones, 60% to 80% of them singletons, with roughly 1.8% in the top ten. As regards this clone: Its antigen remains unidentified.

CDR3 length equals 15 residues. Germline V gene sequence: CDR1 KGHDR, CDR2 SFDVKD. With 2 bases removed from V and 4 bases from J, the gap between germline ends came to 13 bases. ViraFEST assay sequencing came after antigen-specific CD4+ T cells were expanded with viral peptide pools. Culture proceeded for nine to ten days, and CD4+ T cells were then isolated. The source of this sequence is a human donor who received a COVID-19 vaccine. The V and J genes are TRBV24-1 and TRBJ1-2; D gene uncertain. The sequencing used CD4+ T cells from PBMCs cultured with HCoV-229E spike peptides, collected before COVID-19 vaccination. The CDR3 bases are TGTGCCACCAGTGATTCCTCGCGGGAGTTCTATGGCTACACCTTC. It is translated as CATSDSSREFYGYTF.